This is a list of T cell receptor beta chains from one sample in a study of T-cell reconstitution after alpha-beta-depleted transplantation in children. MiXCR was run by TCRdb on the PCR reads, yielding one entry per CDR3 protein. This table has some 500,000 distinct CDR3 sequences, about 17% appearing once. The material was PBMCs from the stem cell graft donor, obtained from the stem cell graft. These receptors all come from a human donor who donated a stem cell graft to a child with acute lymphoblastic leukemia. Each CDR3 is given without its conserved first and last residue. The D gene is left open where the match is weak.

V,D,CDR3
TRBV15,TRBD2,ATSGTSGRVSTDTQY
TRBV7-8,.,ASTARGEVNTEAF
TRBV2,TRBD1,ASTPRTGGTEAF
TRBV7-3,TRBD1,ASSLGEGQTYGYT
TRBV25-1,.,ASSEPQITGELF
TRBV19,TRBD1,ASSIGQGSGANVLT
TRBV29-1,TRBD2,SVELAGVGELF
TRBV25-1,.,ASSEGRGGVGPLH
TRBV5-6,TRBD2,ASSSGTTSDEQY
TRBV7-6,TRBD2,ASSLAGTSADTQY